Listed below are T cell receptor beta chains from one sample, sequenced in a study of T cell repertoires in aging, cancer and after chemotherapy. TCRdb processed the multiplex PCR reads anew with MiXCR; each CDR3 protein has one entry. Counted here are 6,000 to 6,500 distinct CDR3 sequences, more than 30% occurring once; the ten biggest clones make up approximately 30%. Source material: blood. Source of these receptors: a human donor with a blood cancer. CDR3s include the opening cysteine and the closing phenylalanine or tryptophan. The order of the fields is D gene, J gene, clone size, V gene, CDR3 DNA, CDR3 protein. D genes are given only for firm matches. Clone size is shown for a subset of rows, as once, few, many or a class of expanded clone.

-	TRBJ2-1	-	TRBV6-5	TGTGCCAGCAGTGAAGTGCTGGAGGGGCCCAATGAGCAGTTCTTC	CASSEVLEGPNEQFF
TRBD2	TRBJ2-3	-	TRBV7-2	TGTGCCAGCAGCTTACTAGCGGGCACAGATACGCAGTATTTT	CASSLLAGTDTQYF
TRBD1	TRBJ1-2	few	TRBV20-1	TGCAGTGCTAGTGGGACAGGGTATGGCTACACCTTC	CSASGTGYGYTF
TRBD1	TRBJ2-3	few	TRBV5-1	TGCGCCAGCAGCACCGGACAGGGTAGCACAGATACGCAGTATTTT	CASSTGQGSTDTQYF
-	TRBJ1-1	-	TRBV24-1	TGTGCCACCAAGGTGGGGAGAGACACTGAAGCTTTCTTT	CATKVGRDTEAFF
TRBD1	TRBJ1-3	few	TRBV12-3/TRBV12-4	TGTGCCAGCAGTTTATATTTCCGGGACAGGGACTCGGGAAACACCATATATTTT	CASSLYFRDRDSGNTIYF
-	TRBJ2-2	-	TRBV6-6	TGTGCCAGCAGTGAGTCCCCGGGACATTTTACCGGGGAGCTGTTTTTT	CASSESPGHFTGELFF
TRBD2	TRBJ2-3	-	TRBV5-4	TGTGCCAGCAGCTTGGATTTTGGGACTAGTTTTGGCACAGATACGCAGTATTTT	CASSLDFGTSFGTDTQYF
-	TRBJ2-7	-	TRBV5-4	TGTGCCAGCAGCTTGGTATGGTCCTCCTACGAGCAGTACTTC	CASSLVWSSYEQYF
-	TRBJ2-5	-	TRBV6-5	TGTGCCATCCCGGGGGCATTGGAAAACGGACCAGAAGAGACCCAGTACTTC	CAIPGALENGPEETQYF
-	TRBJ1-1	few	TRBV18	TGTGCCAGCTCACCAAATGGACTCAGAAGCACTGAAGCTTTCTTT	CASSPNGLRSTEAFF
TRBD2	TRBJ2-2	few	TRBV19	TGTGCCAGTAGACGGCGGGGGGGCCTGGACACCGGGGAGCTGTTTTTT	CASRRRGGLDTGELFF
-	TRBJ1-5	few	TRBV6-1	TGTGCCAGCAGGGGAGGGACGTCGAATCAGCCCCAGCATTTT	CASRGGTSNQPQHF
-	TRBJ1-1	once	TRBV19	TGTGCCAGTAACGCAGGGTTTCGGGCTGAAGCTTTCTTT	CASNAGFRAEAFF
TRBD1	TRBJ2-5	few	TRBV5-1	TGCGCCAGCGGGCACGGGACAGGGGGTAAAGAGACCCAGTACTTC	CASGHGTGGKETQYF
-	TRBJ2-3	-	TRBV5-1	TGCGCCAGCAGCGCGGGACTTGGCTTGGAAGATACGCAGTATTTT	CASSAGLGLEDTQYF
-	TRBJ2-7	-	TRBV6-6	TGTGCCAGCAGTTACGGCACCTACGAGCAGTACTTC	CASSYGTYEQYF
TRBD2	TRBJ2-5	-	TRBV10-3	TGTGCCATCAGTGCCCTAGCGGGAGGGAGCCGAGGAGAGACCCAGTACTTC	CAISALAGGSRGETQYF
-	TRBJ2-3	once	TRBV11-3	TGTGCCAGCAGCTATGGGGGATTAACAGATACGCAGTATTTT	CASSYGGLTDTQYF
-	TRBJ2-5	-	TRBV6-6	TGTGCCAGCAGTTACCCCGAGAATGAGGGGGGCGGCCAGTACTTC	CASSYPENEGGGQYF
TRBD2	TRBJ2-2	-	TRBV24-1	TGTGCCTCAAGGGCTAGCGGGGGAACGAACACCGGGGAGCTGTTTTTT	CASRASGGTNTGELFF
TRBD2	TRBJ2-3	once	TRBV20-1	TGCAGTGCTCCCGGACTAGCGGGGGGGGGGCAGTATTTT	CSAPGLAGGGQYF
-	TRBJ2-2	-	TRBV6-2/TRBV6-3	TGTGCCAGCAGTTACGGGTTCGGGGAGCTGTTTTTT	CASSYGFGELFF
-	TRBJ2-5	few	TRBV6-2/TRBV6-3	TGTGCCAGCAGTCAACGCCCCCGGGACACAGAAGAGACCCAGTACTTC	CASSQRPRDTEETQYF
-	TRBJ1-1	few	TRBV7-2	TGTGCCAGCAGCTCCAGGGGAGGGTACACTGAAGCTTTCTTT	CASSSRGGYTEAFF
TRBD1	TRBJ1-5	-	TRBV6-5	TGTGCCAGCAGTTACTCGGCAGGGGGTGGTCCGGGGCCCCAGCATTTT	CASSYSAGGGPGPQHF
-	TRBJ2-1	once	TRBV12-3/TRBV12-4	TGTGCCAGCAGCTTATTAGATGAGCAGTTCTTC	CASSLLDEQFF
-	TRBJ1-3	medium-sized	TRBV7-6	TGTGCCAGCAGCTTAGCAGGACAGTCTGGAAACACCATATATTTT	CASSLAGQSGNTIYF
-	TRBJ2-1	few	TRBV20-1	TGCAGTGCAACCATGAGCTCCTACAATGAGCAGTTCTTC	CSATMSSYNEQFF
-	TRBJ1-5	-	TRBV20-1	TGCAGTGCTAGAAGGTGGGGGGAAAGCAATCAGCCCCAGCATTTT	CSARRWGESNQPQHF
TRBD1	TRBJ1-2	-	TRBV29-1	TGCAGCGTAGGGGACAGGGATCCAGGGTCCACCTTC	CSVGDRDPGSTF
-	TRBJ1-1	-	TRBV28	TGTGCCAGCAGCCTCAGGGGTTCTGAAGCTTTCTTT	CASSLRGSEAFF
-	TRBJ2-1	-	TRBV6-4	TGTGCCAGCAGTGACTCAAGGGGTGGGCAGTTCTTC	CASSDSRGGQFF
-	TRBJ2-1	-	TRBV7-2	TGTGCCAGCAGCCCCCGGACTGGGAAAATGAATGAGCAGTTCTTC	CASSPRTGKMNEQFF
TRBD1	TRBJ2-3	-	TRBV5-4	TGTGCCAGCAGCACCCCGGGACAGGCGTACACAGATACGCAGTATTTT	CASSTPGQAYTDTQYF